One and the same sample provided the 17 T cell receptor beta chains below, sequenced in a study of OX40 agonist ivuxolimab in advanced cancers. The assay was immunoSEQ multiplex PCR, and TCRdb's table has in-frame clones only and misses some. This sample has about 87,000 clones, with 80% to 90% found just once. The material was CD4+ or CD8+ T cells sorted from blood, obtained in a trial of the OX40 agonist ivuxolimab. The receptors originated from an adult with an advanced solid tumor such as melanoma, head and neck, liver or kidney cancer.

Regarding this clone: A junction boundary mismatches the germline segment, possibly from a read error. The CDR3 coding sequence is TGTGCTAGCAACGAGGACCCCTCACAAGAGACCCAGTACTTC. This gives the protein CASNEDPSQETQYF. J is TRBJ2-5 and V is TRBV7-7; D call uncertain. This CDR3 has 14 residues. Germline-derived CDR1 and CDR2 are SSHAT and FNYEAQ (reference sequence).

The CDR3 nucleotides read TGTGCCAGCAGCCTCGGACAGGGGAGCTCCTACGAGCAGTACTTC. It encodes CASSLGQGSSYEQYF. V and J are TRBV6-6 and TRBJ2-5; 9 nucleotides match TRBD1. The end of the DNA aligns better with TRBJ2-7, so the J call may be wrong. This CDR3 has 15 amino acids. Germline V gene lookup returns CDR1 MNHNY and CDR2 SVGAGI (reference sequence).

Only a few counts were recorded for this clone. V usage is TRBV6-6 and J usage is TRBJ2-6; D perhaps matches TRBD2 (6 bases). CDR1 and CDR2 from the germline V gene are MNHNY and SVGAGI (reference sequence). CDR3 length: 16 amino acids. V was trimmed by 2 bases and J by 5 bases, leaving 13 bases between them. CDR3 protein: CASSYAGIGWANVLTF. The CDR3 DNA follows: TGTGCCAGCAGTTACGCGGGAATTGGGTGGGCCAACGTCCTGACTTTC.

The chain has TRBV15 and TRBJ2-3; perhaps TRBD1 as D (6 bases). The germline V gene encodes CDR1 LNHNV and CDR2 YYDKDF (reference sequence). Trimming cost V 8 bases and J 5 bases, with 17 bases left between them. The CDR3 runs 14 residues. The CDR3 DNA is TGTGCCACCCGATTGGCAGGGGAGCGAGATACGCAGTATTTT. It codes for CATRLAGERDTQYF.

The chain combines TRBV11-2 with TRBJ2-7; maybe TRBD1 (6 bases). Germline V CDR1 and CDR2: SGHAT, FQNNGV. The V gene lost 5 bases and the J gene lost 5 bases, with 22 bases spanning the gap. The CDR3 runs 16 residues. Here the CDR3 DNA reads TGTGCCAGCAGCAAGCAACAGGGTACCCTGGGAAACGAGCAGTACTTC. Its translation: CASSKQQGTLGNEQYF.

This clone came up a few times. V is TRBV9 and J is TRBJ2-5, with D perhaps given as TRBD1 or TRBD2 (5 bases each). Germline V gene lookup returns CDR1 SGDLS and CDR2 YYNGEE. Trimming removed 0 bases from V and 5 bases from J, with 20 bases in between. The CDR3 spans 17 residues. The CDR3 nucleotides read TGTGCCAGCAGCGTAGCCGGAGGTCAGCAACCAGGGGAGACCCAGTACTTC. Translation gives CASSVAGGQQPGETQYF.

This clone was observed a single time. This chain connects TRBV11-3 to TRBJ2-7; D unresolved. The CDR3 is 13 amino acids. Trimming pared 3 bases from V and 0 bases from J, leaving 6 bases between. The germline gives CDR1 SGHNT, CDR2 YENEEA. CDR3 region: CASSFESSYEQYF. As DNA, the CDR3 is TGTGCCAGCAGCTTCGAGAGCTCCTACGAGCAGTACTTC. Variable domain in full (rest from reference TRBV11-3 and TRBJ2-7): EAGVVQSPRYKIIEKKQPVAFWCNPISGHNTLYWYLQNLGQGPELLIRYENEEAVDDSQLPKDRFSAERLKGVDSTLKIQPAELGDSAVYLCASSFESSYEQYFGPGTRLTVT.

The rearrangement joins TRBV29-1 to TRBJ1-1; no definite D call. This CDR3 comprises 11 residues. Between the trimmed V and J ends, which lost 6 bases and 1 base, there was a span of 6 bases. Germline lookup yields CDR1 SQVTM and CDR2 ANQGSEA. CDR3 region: CSVQKNTEAFF. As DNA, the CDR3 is TGCAGCGTGCAAAAGAACACTGAAGCTTTCTTT.

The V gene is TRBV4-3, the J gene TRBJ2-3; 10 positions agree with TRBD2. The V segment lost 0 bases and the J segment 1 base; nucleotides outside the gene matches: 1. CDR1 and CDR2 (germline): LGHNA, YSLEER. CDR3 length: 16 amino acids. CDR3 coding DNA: TGCGCCAGCAGCCAAGATGGACTAGCGGGCACAGATACGCAGTATTTT. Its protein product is CASSQDGLAGTDTQYF.

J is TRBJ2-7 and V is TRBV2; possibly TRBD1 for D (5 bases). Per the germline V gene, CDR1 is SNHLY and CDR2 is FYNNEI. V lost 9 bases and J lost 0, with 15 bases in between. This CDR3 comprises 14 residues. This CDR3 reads CASLPTVSSYEQYF. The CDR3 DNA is TGTGCCAGTTTACCGACAGTAAGCTCCTACGAGCAGTACTTC.

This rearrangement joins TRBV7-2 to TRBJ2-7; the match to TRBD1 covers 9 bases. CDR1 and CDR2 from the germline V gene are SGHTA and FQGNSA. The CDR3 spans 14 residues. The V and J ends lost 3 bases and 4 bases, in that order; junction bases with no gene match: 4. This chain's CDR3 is CASSLGDRVYEQYF. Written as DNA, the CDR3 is TGTGCCAGCAGCTTGGGGGACAGGGTTTACGAGCAGTACTTC.

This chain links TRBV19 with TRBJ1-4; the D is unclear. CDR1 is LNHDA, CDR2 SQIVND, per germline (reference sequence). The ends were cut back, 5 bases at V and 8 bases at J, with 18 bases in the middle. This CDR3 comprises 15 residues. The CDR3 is CASSPLGDIGEKLFF. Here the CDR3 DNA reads TGTGCCAGTAGTCCCCTGGGCGACATCGGGGAAAAACTGTTTTTT.

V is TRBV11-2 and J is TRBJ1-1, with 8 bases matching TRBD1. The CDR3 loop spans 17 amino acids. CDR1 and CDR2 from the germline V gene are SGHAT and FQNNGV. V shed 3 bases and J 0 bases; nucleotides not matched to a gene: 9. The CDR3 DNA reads TGTGCCAGCAGCTTCTACGGACAGGGCTTTATGAACACTGAAGCTTTCTTT. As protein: CASSFYGQGFMNTEAFF.

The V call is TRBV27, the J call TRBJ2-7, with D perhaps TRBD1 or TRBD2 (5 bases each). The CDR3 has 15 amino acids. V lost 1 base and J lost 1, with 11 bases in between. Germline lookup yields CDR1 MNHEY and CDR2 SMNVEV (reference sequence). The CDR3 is CASSLYRDGSYEQYF. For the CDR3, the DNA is TGTGCCAGCAGTTTATATCGGGACGGGTCCTACGAGCAGTACTTC.

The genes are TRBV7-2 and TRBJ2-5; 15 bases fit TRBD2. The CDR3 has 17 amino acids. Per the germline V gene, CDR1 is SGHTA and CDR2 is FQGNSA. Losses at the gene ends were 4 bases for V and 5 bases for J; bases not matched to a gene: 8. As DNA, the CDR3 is TGTGCCAGCAGCTCCGGACTAGCGGGAGGGCCCAGGGAGACCCAGTACTTC. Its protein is CASSSGLAGGPRETQYF.

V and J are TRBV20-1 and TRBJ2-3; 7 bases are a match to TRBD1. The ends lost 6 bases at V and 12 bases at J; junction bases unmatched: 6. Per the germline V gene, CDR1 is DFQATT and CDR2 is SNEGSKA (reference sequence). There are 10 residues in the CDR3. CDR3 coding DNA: TGCAGTGCCCGACAGGGAACCCAGTATTTT. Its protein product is CSARQGTQYF.

The chain's CDR3 is CASSHGLAGGPGTQYF. In nucleotides, the CDR3 is TGTGCCAGCAGCCACGGACTAGCGGGAGGGCCTGGTACGCAGTATTTT. The chain is built from TRBV14 and TRBJ2-3; 15 nucleotides align to TRBD2. Germline CDR1 reads SGHDN; CDR2 reads FVKESK. This CDR3 is 16 amino acids long. The V segment lost 3 bases and the J segment 8 bases; nucleotides outside the gene matches: 6.